This T cell receptor (beta chain) was sequenced in a study of radiotherapy plus CTLA-4 blockade in lung cancer. As for the study in general: Objective responses occurred in around 20% of patients; around 30% had disease control.

Sequencing used immunoSEQ multiplex PCR; TCRdb keeps in-frame clones, though not all of them. This table holds about 45,000 clones, roughly four fifths found once. Deletions cut 6 bases from V and 2 bases from J, with 16 bases between. The germline V gene encodes CDR1 SNHLY and CDR2 FYNNEI. CDR3 size: 15 residues. Turning to this clone: What it binds is not known.

Overall study findings and caveats: Once radiotherapy plus ipilimumab had been given, TCR clones derived from tumor expanded in blood. Reported findings show early blood T cell clone dynamics, with interferon-beta, best predicted response.

The chain uses TRBV2 and TRBJ1-2, with D hard to call. Sequencing was performed on peripheral blood, taken from a patient treated with radiotherapy plus ipilimumab. This receptor was obtained from a human donor with non-small cell lung cancer who had stable disease on radiotherapy plus ipilimumab. The CDR3, as DNA: TGTGCCAGCAGCGCCACTACCTTGGGCAACTATGGCTACACCTTC. Encoded protein: CASSATTLGNYGYTF.